A single sample is the source of the 9 T cell receptor beta chains below, sequenced in a study of blood T cell repertoires in COVID-19. The assay was immunoSEQ multiplex PCR, and TCRdb's table has in-frame clones only and misses some. The table records roughly 200,000 clones, around four fifths of them present only once. Material: peripheral blood. The receptor set was obtained from a middle-aged woman with COVID-19, enrolled during active disease.

The genes are TRBV27 and TRBJ1-1; no clear D. Trimming took off 5 bases at V and 1 base at J, with 8 bases between the two ends. Germline CDR1 reads MNHEY; CDR2 reads SMNVEV (reference sequence). This CDR3 is built from 13 residues. CDR3 nucleotide sequence: TGTGCCAGCAGTCACGAGAGGAACACTGAAGCTTTCTTT. Amino acid sequence: CASSHERNTEAFF.

The chain combines TRBV5-1 with TRBJ1-1, with 11 bases identical to TRBD1. Per the germline V gene, CDR1 is SGHRS and CDR2 is YFSETQ. The CDR3 loop spans 15 amino acids. Trimming took 5 bases from V and 1 from J; bases not matched to a gene: 4. Here the CDR3 reads CASRGQGGRNTEAFF. For the CDR3, the DNA is TGCGCCAGCAGGGGACAGGGGGGAAGGAACACTGAAGCTTTCTTT.

This clone is a singleton in its sample. This chain links TRBV19 with TRBJ1-1; TRBD1 might be the D (6 bases). This CDR3 has 12 amino acids. V was shortened by 5 bases and J by 10 bases, with 14 bases between the two germline ends. The germline V gene encodes CDR1 LNHDA and CDR2 SQIVND (reference sequence). The CDR3 DNA reads TGTGCCAGTAGTGAGCGTTCCAGGGGAGCTTTCTTT. It is translated as CASSERSRGAFF.

This chain links TRBV7-9 with TRBJ1-2, with D uncertain. CDR3 length: 13 residues. V lost 5 bases, J lost 3 bases, and 10 bases lay in between. The germline V gene encodes CDR1 SEHNR and CDR2 FQNEAQ (reference sequence). Here the CDR3 DNA reads TGTGCCAGCAGCCGTACAGAGTACTATGGCTACACCTTC. It translates to CASSRTEYYGYTF.

The gene calls are TRBV29-1 and TRBJ2-1; 11 bases fit TRBD2. V trimming: 4 bases; J trimming: 6 bases; junction bases outside the gene matches: 8. CDR3 length: 15 amino acids. CDR1 SQVTM and CDR2 ANQGSEA come from the germline V gene. The CDR3 DNA reads as TGCAGCGTTGGTGTGGGACTAGCGGCCCCCAATGAGCAGTTCTTC. Encoded protein: CSVGVGLAAPNEQFF.

The V call is TRBV19, the J call TRBJ1-2; TRBD1 agrees at 11 bases. CDR3 length: 18 amino acids. Germline loops: CDR1 LNHDA, CDR2 SQIVND (reference sequence). Trimming cost V 3 bases and J 2 bases; bases outside gene matches: 11. CDR3 sequence reads: CASSIRTGTGGPNYGYTF. The DNA for the CDR3 is TGTGCCAGTAGTATCCGCACCGGGACAGGGGGACCCAACTATGGCTACACCTTC.

This chain links TRBV2 with TRBJ1-2, with TRBD1 identical over 10 bases. J lost 9 bases, V lost 5 bases, and 6 bases had no gene match. The germline CDR1 and CDR2 sequences are SNHLY and FYNNEI. The CDR3 extends over 13 amino acids. The CDR3 region has the DNA TGTGCCAGCAGTTCGACAGGGGGCAATCGCTACACCTTC. Protein: CASSSTGGNRYTF.

V usage is TRBV28 and J usage is TRBJ1-5; the match to TRBD1 covers 8 bases. V lost 6 bases to trimming and J lost 3 bases; unmatched junction nucleotides: 13. CDR1 and CDR2 from the germline V gene are MDHEN and SYDVKM. The CDR3 consists of 17 residues. The CDR3 DNA is TGTGCCAGCAGGTGGGGAACAGGGGGGGTGTCCAATCAGCCCCAGCATTTT. Its translation is CASRWGTGGVSNQPQHF. The variable domain in full, completed from reference TRBV28 and TRBJ1-5, reads DVKVTQSSRYLVKRTGEKVFLECVQDMDHENMFWYRQDPGLGLRLIYFSYDVKMKEKGDIPEGYSVSREKKERFSLILESASTNQTSMYLCASRWGTGGVSNQPQHFGDGTRLSIL.

There are a few counts of this clone. The gene calls are TRBV10-3 and TRBJ1-5; 8 nucleotides align to TRBD1. The germline gives CDR1 ENHRY, CDR2 SYGVKD. After removal of 0 bases from V and 6 bases from J, the junction contained 4 bases not matched to a gene. The CDR3 covers 15 residues. CDR3 nucleotide sequence: TGTGCCATCAGTGAGTCGCAGGGGGCAGGTCAGCCCCAGCATTTT. Translating it yields CAISESQGAGQPQHF.